This T cell receptor (beta chain) comes out of a study of blood T cell repertoires in COVID-19. Study overall: Samples representing acute and convalescent COVID-19 were sourced from the United States, Italy and Spain. In each case, the material was cDNA or gDNA derived from T cells, B-cell-depleted T cells, or PBMCs.

There are 15 residues in the CDR3. Germline assignment: CDR1 GTSNPN and CDR2 SVGIG (reference sequence). V trimming: 3 bases; J trimming: 7 bases; junction bases outside the gene matches: 14. Per the authors' pipeline: Amplification from reference gene primers served as the basis for estimated nucleated cell counts. Measured with immunoSEQ multiplex PCR; TCRdb has only the in-frame clones, and not every one. That table is the source of V, J and clone size, and D and trimming were worked out from the DNA. The sample consists of 170,000 or so clones, 85% to 90% of them appearing once. The chain employs TRBV30 and TRBJ2-5; TRBD1 matches at 7 bases. The sample was peripheral blood. The receptor was derived from a man aged 35-49 years with active or convalescent COVID-19. The CDR3 nucleotides read TGTGCCTGGAGCCCCCGGGACAGCCCAAGAGGGACCCAGTACTTC. Protein product: CAWSPRDSPRGTQYF.